The sequence of this T cell receptor (beta chain) was determined in a study of regulatory T cells in long-lasting Graves disease. Described time point: newly diagnosed GD, antithyroid drugs for less than 3 months. Researchers made the TCR library from RNA that was extracted from PBMCs. This CDR3 has 13 amino acids. Germline CDR1 reads ENHRY; CDR2 reads SYGVKD. The V end was cut by 7 bases, the J end by 6 bases, with 16 bases between. Assembly of TCR beta libraries relied on iRepertoire HTBI primers together with Arm-PCR of CDR3 regions. Each CDR3 protein gets one entry after TCRdb re-called the multiplex PCR reads with MiXCR. Of about 610,000 distinct CDR3 sequences in the sample, roughly 16% are singletons; the top ten hold more than 10%. The same data also contributed to another study, on T cells in Graves' hyperthyroidism and ophthalmopathy.

The TCR comes from a man aged 18 to 29 with Graves disease. The rearrangement uses TRBV10-3 and TRBJ2-7; maybe TRBD1 (5 bases). The material was peripheral blood mononuclear cells (PBMCs), obtained at new diagnosis, from a patient treated with antithyroid drugs. This CDR3 reads CAIKYRKESEQYF. The CDR3 DNA reads TGTGCCATCAAGTACAGGAAGGAGAGCGAGCAGTACTTC.